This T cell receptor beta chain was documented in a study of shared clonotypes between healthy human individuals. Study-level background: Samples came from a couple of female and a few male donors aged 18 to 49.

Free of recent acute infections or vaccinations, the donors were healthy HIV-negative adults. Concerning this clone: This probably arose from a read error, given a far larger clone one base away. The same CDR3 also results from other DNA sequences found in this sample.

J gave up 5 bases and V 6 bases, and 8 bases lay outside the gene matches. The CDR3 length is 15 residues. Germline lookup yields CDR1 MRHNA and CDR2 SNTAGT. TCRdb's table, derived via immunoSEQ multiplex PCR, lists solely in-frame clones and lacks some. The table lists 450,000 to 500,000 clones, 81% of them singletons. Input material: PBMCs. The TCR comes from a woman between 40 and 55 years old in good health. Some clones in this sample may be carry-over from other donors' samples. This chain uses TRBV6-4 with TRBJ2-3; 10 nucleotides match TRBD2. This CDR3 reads CASSPTSGTIDTQYF. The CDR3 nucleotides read TGTGCCAGCAGCCCAACTAGCGGGACCATAGATACGCAGTATTTT.